Each of the 29 T cell receptor beta chains below was sequenced from the same sample in a study of CXCR3-negative and CXCR3-positive naive CD8 T cells (dated by TCRdb to between 2019 and 2020). Sequencing instrument: NextSeq 550. The Human TCR Profiling Kit (MiLaboratory) was used to prepare UMI-labeled 5' RACE TRB cDNA libraries. Each CDR3 protein sequence appears as one entry after TCRdb reprocessed the reads, and no DNA is included. This sample's listing comprises tens of thousands of distinct CDR3 sequences. The ten most abundant clones make up about 25% of the sample. The sample taken for sequencing was memory CD8+ T cells from blood. Reading the label with the study, this specimen's cell subset or site is: conventional CD8+ memory T cells (TMEM), sorted as controls. The source of these receptors is a human donor in good health. Some clones in this sample may be carry-over from other donors' samples.

The chain uses TRBV12-3 or TRBV12-4 and TRBJ2-1; TCRdb's D call of TRBD2 is untestable without DNA. The CDR3 spans 13 residues. CDR3 sequence: CATCPTSGNEQFF.

This chain links TRBV5-1 with TRBJ2-1; TCRdb calls TRBD2, which cannot be checked without DNA. Germline V gene sequence: CDR1 SGHRS, CDR2 YFSETQ. CDR3 length equals 17 residues. CDR3 in amino acids: CASSLGGTSSSYNEQFF.

The rearrangement links TRBV7-9 to TRBJ2-2; checking the TCRdb D call of TRBD1 is not possible without DNA. This CDR3 spans 17 amino acids. CDR1 and CDR2 from the germline V gene are SEHNR and FQNEAQ (reference sequence). This CDR3 is CASSRTRGQVYTGELFF.

This sequence joins TRBV29-1 and TRBJ2-7; TCRdb's D call of TRBD1 is untestable without DNA. This CDR3 contains 13 residues. Germline loops: CDR1 SQVTM, CDR2 ANQGSEA. CDR3 in amino acids: CSVDTGEVSEQYF.

The chain couples TRBV5-5 to TRBJ2-2; as DNA is missing, the TRBD2 call by TCRdb cannot be tested. The CDR3 spans 13 residues. Germline CDR1 and CDR2: SGHKS and YYEKEE (reference sequence). The chain's CDR3 is CASSPLPSGELFF.

The rearrangement joins TRBV12-3 or TRBV12-4 to TRBJ2-7; TCRdb names TRBD1, which stays unverified in the absence of DNA. The CDR3 loop spans 16 amino acids. The CDR3 is CASSLSSPLDPYEQYF.

The chain carries TRBV20-1 and TRBJ2-1; TCRdb indicates TRBD1, and absent DNA this call remains unverified. Per germline, CDR1 DFQATT and CDR2 SNEGSKA (reference sequence). The CDR3 consists of 15 residues. CDR3: CSARRDEISYNEQFF.

The chain is built from TRBV28 and TRBJ2-7. The CDR3 consists of 14 residues. The germline CDR1 and CDR2 sequences are MDHEN and SYDVKM. This chain's CDR3 is CASRLTTASYEQYF.

The V call is TRBV6-5, the J call TRBJ2-1; TCRdb lists TRBD1, though no DNA is available to test this call. This CDR3 has 13 residues. The germline V gene encodes CDR1 MNHEY and CDR2 SVGAGI. CDR3 sequence reads: CASKPVDSNEQFF.

This chain joins TRBV28 and TRBJ1-5. The length of the CDR3 is 14 residues. Germline loops: CDR1 MDHEN, CDR2 SYDVKM. This chain's CDR3 is CASSLFGSNQPQHF.

The genes are TRBV7-9 and TRBJ2-1; no DNA is available, so the TRBD2 call from TCRdb remains unchecked. This CDR3 contains 13 residues. The germline V gene encodes CDR1 SEHNR and CDR2 FQNEAQ (reference sequence). The CDR3 reads CASSQGLANEQFF.

This sequence joins TRBV29-1 and TRBJ2-7; TCRdb picks TRBD1, but there is no DNA to check that call. The CDR3 length is 13 residues. Germline V lookup: CDR1 SQVTM, CDR2 ANQGSEA. The CDR3 protein is CSVSPQGTYEQYF.

This chain connects TRBV7-9 to TRBJ2-4; TCRdb outputs TRBD2, but without DNA this stays unchecked. The CDR3 totals 16 residues. The V gene's germline CDR1 is SEHNR and CDR2 FQNEAQ (reference sequence). The CDR3 reads CASSDTGEGPGNIQYF.

V is TRBV21-1 and J is TRBJ1-6. TRBV21-1 is reported as a pseudogene. The CDR3 runs to 15 residues. CDR3 in amino acids: CASSTRRSLNSPLHF.

The V and J genes are TRBV29-1 and TRBJ2-7; TCRdb reports TRBD2, a call that lacks DNA to check it against. The CDR3 length is 15 residues. From germline, CDR1 is SQVTM and CDR2 ANQGSEA. The CDR3: CSVLLLAGVEDEQYF.

This chain uses TRBV6-4 with TRBJ1-1; the TCRdb D gene call, TRBD1, has no DNA to confirm it. Germline V gene lookup returns CDR1 MRHNA and CDR2 SNTAGT. This CDR3 is 14 amino acids long. CDR3 protein: CASSRWQKNTEAFF.

V and J are TRBV14 and TRBJ1-1. In germline, CDR1 is SGHDN, CDR2 FVKESK. The CDR3 sequence is 11 residues long. CDR3 sequence reads: CASSRAGPAFF. Complete variable domain (other parts from reference TRBV14 and TRBJ1-1): EAGVTQFPSHSVIEKGQTVTLRCDPISGHDNLYWYRRVMGKEIKFLLHFVKESKQDESGMPNNRFLAERTGGTYSTLKVQPAELEDSGVYFCASSRAGPAFFGQGTRLTVV.

V usage is TRBV20-1 and J usage is TRBJ2-1; no DNA is available, so the TRBD2 call from TCRdb remains unchecked. Germline CDR1 and CDR2: DFQATT and SNEGSKA (reference sequence). CDR3 length: 18 amino acids. The CDR3: CSAPAALAKGILYNEQFF.

The gene calls are TRBV28 and TRBJ2-2. This CDR3 region has 13 residues. Germline CDR1 is MDHEN and CDR2 is SYDVKM. Here the CDR3 reads CASSSLNTGELFF.

The chain joins TRBV7-9 to TRBJ2-7; TCRdb designates TRBD2, a call that cannot be tested without DNA. This CDR3 region has 16 residues. Germline assignment: CDR1 SEHNR and CDR2 FQNEAQ (reference sequence). This chain's CDR3 is CASSLEGGEESYEQYF. Drawing the rest from reference TRBV7-9 and TRBJ2-7, the complete variable domain is DTGVSQNPRHKITKRGQNVTFRCDPISEHNRLYWYRQTLGQGPEFLTYFQNEAQLEKSRLLSDRFSAERPKGSFSTLEIQRTEQGDSAMYLCASSLEGGEESYEQYFGPGTRLTVT.

The J gene is TRBJ1-2, the V gene TRBV7-9; the TCRdb call, TRBD1, lacks DNA for checking. CDR3 length: 20 residues. Germline V gene sequence: CDR1 SEHNR, CDR2 FQNEAQ (reference sequence). CDR3 loop: CASSSQVTGAPESPHYGYTF. The whole variable domain, filled in from reference TRBV7-9 and TRBJ1-2, reads DTGVSQNPRHKITKRGQNVTFRCDPISEHNRLYWYRQTLGQGPEFLTYFQNEAQLEKSRLLSDRFSAERPKGSFSTLEIQRTEQGDSAMYLCASSSQVTGAPESPHYGYTFGSGTRLTVV.

The chain combines TRBV5-1 with TRBJ1-1; TCRdb returns TRBD1, unconfirmable since there is no DNA. The CDR3 sequence is 15 residues long. Germline values: CDR1 SGHRS, CDR2 YFSETQ. CDR3 loop: CASPVLGQGNTEAFF.

The rearrangement links TRBV7-2 to TRBJ2-7; absent DNA, TCRdb's TRBD2 call cannot be checked. The CDR3 is made up of 18 amino acids. Per the germline V gene, CDR1 is SGHTA and CDR2 is FQGNSA. The CDR3 here is CASSLTGLAGGLSYEQYF. The variable domain in full, completed from reference TRBV7-2 and TRBJ2-7, reads GAGVSQSPSNKVTEKGKDVELRCDPISGHTALYWYRQSLGQGLEFLIYFQGNSAPDKSGLPSDRFSAERTGGSVSTLTIQRTQQEDSAVYLCASSLTGLAGGLSYEQYFGPGTRLTVT.

The V gene is TRBV7-2, the J gene TRBJ1-5. The CDR3 is 16 residues long. Germline V CDR1 and CDR2: SGHTA, FQGNSA. CDR3 residues: CASSLGATGSNQPQHF.

The genes are TRBV28 and TRBJ2-7. CDR1 is MDHEN and CDR2 is SYDVKM in the germline V gene. The CDR3 has 13 amino acids. CDR3 sequence: CASNLFVADEQYF.

The chain joins TRBV4-3 to TRBJ1-4. The CDR3 runs to 15 residues. From germline, CDR1 is LGHNA and CDR2 YSLEER. CDR3 in amino acids: CASSQDRQPNEKLFF.

The J gene is TRBJ1-1, the V gene TRBV6-2 or TRBV6-3. CDR1 MNHEY and CDR2 SVGEGT come from the germline V gene. The CDR3 has 13 residues. CDR3 protein: CASSYAGVTEAFF.

The J gene is TRBJ1-2, the V gene TRBV29-1. This CDR3 is 13 amino acids long. Germline V lookup: CDR1 SQVTM, CDR2 ANQGSEA. CDR3 sequence: CSVPSEFDYGYTF.

The rearrangement uses TRBV10-3 and TRBJ2-1. Germline CDR1 is ENHRY and CDR2 is SYGVKD. The CDR3 runs to 17 residues. CDR3 residues: CAISETASGWSYNEQFF.